Listed below are T cell receptor beta chains from one sample, sequenced in a study of blood T cell repertoires in COVID-19. TCRdb's copy holds only in-frame clones and misses some; the assay was immunoSEQ multiplex PCR. The data show about 260,000 clones, with approximately 86% seen just once and about 2% held by the top ten. The sequencing input was peripheral blood. All receptors come from a man aged 30-40 years with active or convalescent COVID-19. Both conserved end residues are trimmed from each CDR3. The order of the fields is clone size, V gene, CDR3 protein. Clone sizes are given selectively: once, few, many, or a class where the clone is expanded.

.,TRBV19,ASSKGVWNSPLH
once,TRBV5-6,ASSYLDEQY
.,TRBV5-1,ASSLGRGTRYNEQF
.,TRBV25-1,ASSYRGSRNIQY
.,TRBV27,ASRPTGEYEQY
.,TRBV30,AWSAPGQGVYEQY
.,TRBV6-1,ASSEWSTRSGYT
once,TRBV6-2/TRBV6-3,ASSYGGKLF
.,TRBV6-5,ASSYGLARTGELF
.,TRBV5-1,ASSLGTGGNQPQH
.,TRBV6-2/TRBV6-3,ASSYSPSGGFYEQY
.,TRBV5-4,ASSFQVNTEAF
.,TRBV19,ASSFGSAEAF
.,TRBV2,ATGDRDLETQY
few,TRBV7-8,ASSLRTSSYNEQF
.,TRBV27,ASSYRGQTQVNEQF
.,TRBV5-8,ASSSWEPPSKQY
.,TRBV5-6,ASIRGRMGTEAF
.,TRBV11-3,ASSLSGLGTDTQY
.,TRBV19,ASSRARGGRDEQF
.,TRBV7-9,AGREWGVGEKLF
once,TRBV6-2/TRBV6-3,ASSSDQVWTRLKETQY
.,TRBV5-4,ASRSGQFPNYGYT
.,TRBV30,AWNRAVHNEQF
.,TRBV9,ASSAGGADNQPQH
.,TRBV5-1,ASSTSRDMNTEAF
.,TRBV3-1/TRBV3-2,ASSQDQISGGLASTDTQY
.,TRBV6-6,ASSRPGTGGLSNQPQH
.,TRBV21-1,ASSILAGVAILSYNEQF
.,TRBV18,ASSPGEHHNSPLH
.,TRBV5-1,ASSATTGFYTEAF
.,TRBV5-1,ASSLGASGGFGQETQY
.,TRBV3-1/TRBV3-2,ASSEQGHYGYT
.,TRBV5-1,ALELYGYT
.,TRBV7-9,ASSRSAGSYNSPLH
.,TRBV29-1,SVTGTATNEKLF
.,TRBV4-3,ASRQLAGAAKNIQY
.,TRBV4-1,ASSQGTGESYGYT
.,TRBV9,ASSVDRAASGETQY
.,TRBV30,ACPAGANVLT
.,TRBV19,ASSISLTRSPYNEQF
.,TRBV7-3,ASSYGTSGSYGTDTQY
.,TRBV6-5,ASSYSGTGTNEKLF
.,TRBV7-9,ASSLVASGQPYEQY
.,TRBV3-1/TRBV3-2,ASSQGRGFQRETQY
.,TRBV2,ASSTGQLSFYEQY
.,TRBV12-3/TRBV12-4,ASSRTGDAF
.,TRBV27,ASKTGPGARTDTQY
.,TRBV7-2,ASSLEARRHTEAF
.,TRBV10-3,AIRKERGLNEQF
.,TRBV2,ASSLGGGRTEAF
.,TRBV30,AWRRQAVSGNTIY
.,TRBV6-5,ASVGATNEKLF
.,TRBV6-6,ASRTGTGSGYT
.,TRBV5-8,ASSASLQQGAAIYGYT
.,TRBV5-1,ASSSGLAGVLDTQY
.,TRBV6-5,ASTIQRGGSGEQY
.,TRBV18,ASSPGIDTYEQY
few,TRBV7-9,ASSLDRGYTDTQY
.,TRBV19,ASSVDRGSNQPQH